What follows are 20 T cell receptor beta chains derived from one specimen sequenced in a study of cytomegalovirus exposure and HLA in healthy donors. PCR used 60 Vbeta primers and 13 Jbeta primers. Method: immunoSEQ multiplex PCR; TCRdb's copy keeps in-frame clones and lacks some. The sample has 70,000 or so clones; roughly four fifths are singletons. The sequenced sample consisted of PBMCs. All receptors derive from a young man in good health and CMV-seronegative.

This clone has just one count. The chain recombines TRBV30 with TRBJ2-7, with 13 bases lining up with TRBD2. This CDR3 comprises 15 residues. Germline-derived CDR1 and CDR2 are GTSNPN and SVGIG (reference sequence). The V and J ends lost 4 bases and 5 bases, in that order; junction bases with no gene match: 8. CDR3 sequence (DNA): TGTGCCTGGACCAAGGGACTAGCGGGAACCCACGAGCAGTACTTC. Protein: CAWTKGLAGTHEQYF. The full variable domain, its missing parts supplied by reference TRBV30 and TRBJ2-7, is SQTIHQWPATLVQPVGSPLSLECTVEGTSNPNLYWYRQAAGRGLQLLFYSVGIGQISSEVPQNLSASRPQDRQFILSSKKLLLSDSGFYLCAWTKGLAGTHEQYFGPGTRLTVT.

The chain is built from TRBV18 and TRBJ2-3; TRBD2 might be the D (6 bases). There are 15 residues in the CDR3. Germline V gene sequence: CDR1 KGHSH, CDR2 LQKENI. V was trimmed by 0 bases and J by 2 bases, leaving 9 bases between them. The CDR3 here is CASSPPAGYTDTQYF. CDR3 DNA sequence: TGTGCCAGCTCACCACCGGCGGGATACACAGATACGCAGTATTTT.

The V gene is TRBV28, the J gene TRBJ2-1; 11 positions match TRBD2. CDR1 MDHEN and CDR2 SYDVKM come from the germline V gene. The CDR3 totals 16 residues. V dropped 5 bases and J dropped 4; count of bases not matched to a gene: 7. The CDR3 reads CASSLGGTSGYNEQFF. Written as DNA, the CDR3 is TGTGCCAGCAGTCTTGGTGGGACTAGCGGTTACAATGAGCAGTTCTTC.

This chain links TRBV28 with TRBJ2-7; 7 nucleotides match TRBD1. V was clipped by 6 bases and J by 3 bases; unmatched bases: 8. This CDR3 has 14 amino acids. CDR1 and CDR2 from the germline V gene are MDHEN and SYDVKM. CDR3 amino acids: CASRARTGFYEQYF. The DNA of the CDR3 is TGTGCCAGCAGGGCGAGGACAGGATTCTACGAGCAGTACTTC.

The V call is TRBV19, the J call TRBJ1-2, with D possibly matching TRBD1 (6 bases). CDR3 size: 13 residues. V lost 3 bases and J lost 13, with 18 bases in between. From germline, CDR1 is LNHDA and CDR2 SQIVND (reference sequence). CDR3 protein: CASSIARQGNRTF. The CDR3 DNA reads TGTGCCAGTAGTATCGCCCGCCAGGGGAATCGCACCTTC.

The rearrangement joins TRBV9 to TRBJ2-1, with 8 bases matching TRBD2. Unmatched junction bases numbered 5, after V lost 0 bases and J lost 0 bases. Germline V lookup: CDR1 SGDLS, CDR2 YYNGEE. The CDR3 spans 17 residues. The DNA for the CDR3 is TGTGCCAGCAGCGTAGAAGGAGCGGGGGCCTCCTACAATGAGCAGTTCTTC. Protein product: CASSVEGAGASYNEQFF. The variable domain in full, with the rest retrieved from reference TRBV9 and TRBJ2-1, is DSGVTQTPKHLITATGQRVTLRCSPRSGDLSVYWYQQSLDQGLQFLIQYYNGEERAKGNILERFSAQQFPDLHSELNLSSLELGDSALYFCASSVEGAGASYNEQFFGPGTRLTVL.

Only a few counts were recorded for this clone. The chain is built from TRBV19 and TRBJ2-1; TRBD2 aligns across 13 bases. Trimming at V came to 7 bases and at J to 9 bases, leaving 9 bases not matched to a gene. There are 15 residues in the CDR3. Germline V CDR1 and CDR2: LNHDA, SQIVND (reference sequence). The CDR3 here is CASTRTSGSAGEQFF. The CDR3 DNA reads as TGTGCCAGTACCCGGACTAGCGGGAGTGCAGGTGAGCAGTTCTTC.

Of note for this clone: The junction departs from the called germline gene at one end, perhaps through a read error. Other DNA sequences in this sample translate to the same CDR3. The chain links TRBV7-2 to TRBJ2-1; 8 bases agree with TRBD1. The CDR3 runs to 16 residues. CDR1 is SGHTA and CDR2 is FQGNSA in the germline V gene. This CDR3 reads CASSLTRDRSYNEQFF. CDR3 coding DNA: TGCGCCAGCAGCCTAACCCGGGACAGGAGTTACAATGAGCAGTTCTTC.

The chain combines TRBV6-5 with TRBJ2-1, with D possibly being TRBD2 (5 bases). CDR3 length equals 15 residues. The germline V gene has CDR1 MNHEY and CDR2 SVGAGI. Trimming pared 2 bases from V and 0 bases from J, leaving 8 bases between. In nucleotides, the CDR3 is TGTGCCAGCAGTTACGGAGAGGGCTCCTACAATGAGCAGTTCTTC. Protein: CASSYGEGSYNEQFF.

The V and J genes are TRBV5-4 and TRBJ2-1; perhaps TRBD1 as D (5 bases). Germline V gene data show CDR1 as SGHNT and CDR2 as YYREEE (reference sequence). The CDR3 loop spans 15 amino acids. Trimming stripped 4 bases from V and 0 bases from J, with 11 bases between. The CDR3 protein is CASSPQASSYNEQFF. The DNA for the CDR3 is TGTGCCAGCAGCCCACAGGCGAGCTCCTACAATGAGCAGTTCTTC.

This clone was detected only once. The chain has TRBV7-3 and TRBJ2-7, with a possible D match to TRBD2 (5 bases). With 5 bases removed from V and 1 base from J, the gap between germline ends came to 15 bases. The CDR3 is 15 amino acids. Germline CDR1 is SGHTA and CDR2 is FQGTGA. Here the CDR3 DNA reads TGTGCCAGCAGCCCCGGACTGGGGATTTCCTACGAGCAGTACTTC. Amino acid sequence: CASSPGLGISYEQYF.

This clone was seen just once. The V call is TRBV6-5, the J call TRBJ1-3, with D possibly being TRBD1 (5 bases). Germline V lookup: CDR1 MNHEY, CDR2 SVGAGI. This CDR3 has 14 amino acids. Trimming cost V 5 bases and J 1 base, with 9 bases left between them. As DNA, the CDR3 is TGTGCCAGCAGTAGGCAGGGATCTGGAAACACCATATATTTT. Translated, it gives CASSRQGSGNTIYF.

The V and J genes are TRBV2 and TRBJ2-1, with 8 nucleotides matching TRBD1. Germline V gene sequence: CDR1 SNHLY, CDR2 FYNNEI. Trimming cost V 4 bases and J 3 bases; bases outside gene matches: 8. The CDR3 consists of 16 residues. As DNA, the CDR3 is TGTGCCAGCAGTGGACAGGGGAGGCTCTTCTACAATGAGCAGTTCTTC. As protein: CASSGQGRLFYNEQFF.

Remarks on this clone: The junction departs from germline at one end; a sequencing error may be responsible. The chain uses TRBV7-9 and TRBJ2-5, with unresolved D. Matching the DNA end better, TRBJ2-7 makes the J call doubtful. This CDR3 comprises 14 residues. The germline V gene has CDR1 SEHNR and CDR2 FQNEAQ (reference sequence). DNA for the CDR3: TGTTCCAGCAGCTTATCTTTGCTCTCCTACGAGCAGTACTTC. This encodes CSSSLSLLSYEQYF.

The table lists this clone with a count of one. The chain links TRBV6-5 to TRBJ1-5; D is undetermined. This CDR3 comprises 14 residues. Between the trimmed V and J ends, which lost 5 bases and 2 bases, there was a span of 10 bases. The germline CDR1 and CDR2 sequences are MNHEY and SVGAGI. CDR3 amino acids: CASSERDGNQPQHF. The CDR3 DNA reads as TGTGCCAGCAGTGAACGAGATGGCAATCAGCCCCAGCATTTT.

The genes are TRBV6-6 and TRBJ1-1; TRBD1 might be the D (6 bases). The CDR3 totals 14 residues. V shed 4 bases and J shed 4 bases, with 13 bases lying between them. Germline assignment: CDR1 MNHNY and CDR2 SVGAGI (reference sequence). The CDR3 protein is CASSSHQGTTEAFF. In DNA form, the CDR3 reads TGTGCCAGCAGTTCCCACCAGGGGACCACTGAAGCTTTCTTT.

This clone was seen more than once but under ten times. This chain joins TRBV4-2 and TRBJ1-1; 7 nucleotides align to TRBD1. Germline CDR1 reads LGHNA; CDR2 reads YNFKEQ. CDR3 length equals 13 residues. With 1 base clipped from V and 10 bases from J, the junction kept 6 bases outside the gene matches. The CDR3 region has the DNA TGTGCCAGCAGCCAAGGACAGGGTGAGGGAGCTTTCTTT. Amino acids: CASSQGQGEGAFF.

This clone was seen more than once but under ten times. The V gene is TRBV2, the J gene TRBJ1-1, with TRBD1 matching 9 bases. Per germline, CDR1 SNHLY and CDR2 FYNNEI. This CDR3 region has 15 residues. Trimming removed 6 bases from V and 3 bases from J; junction bases left unmatched: 8. CDR3 residues: CASRRTGVIYTEAFF. In nucleotides, the CDR3 is TGTGCCAGCAGGAGGACAGGGGTTATTTACACTGAAGCTTTCTTT.

This clone was picked up one time. The V call is TRBV30, the J call TRBJ1-6; the D is unclear. Between the trimmed V and J ends, which lost 0 bases and 8 bases, there was a span of 14 bases. The CDR3 spans 15 residues. Germline assignment: CDR1 GTSNPN and CDR2 SVGIG (reference sequence). Here the CDR3 reads CAWSVSLSADSPLHF. In DNA, the CDR3 is TGTGCCTGGAGTGTATCCCTATCCGCCGATTCACCCCTCCACTTT.

The chain couples TRBV28 to TRBJ1-1, with D uncertain. This CDR3 has 14 amino acids. Trimming pared 5 bases from V and 1 base from J, leaving 11 bases between. Per the germline V gene, CDR1 is MDHEN and CDR2 is SYDVKM. The CDR3 region has the DNA TGTGCCAGCAGTCCCCGCGGGCGGAACACTGAAGCTTTCTTT. The encoded protein is CASSPRGRNTEAFF.